This section outlines one T cell receptor beta chain sequence together with its context. Its recognized antigen is unknown. Base qualities are not provided; no much larger clone lies one nucleotide away. Library prep was done by the immunoSEQ multiplex PCR assay. TCRdb carries this immuneACCESS record with in-frame sequences only. Its versions omit some clonotypes, under half of them owing to an unresolved V gene in the studies checked, with the rest unexplained. The table for this sample lists 100,000 to 150,000 clones; approximately 90% of them were counted only once. 2.5% of the sample is taken by the ten largest. The sample belongs to a study of control samples from healthy donors and cancer patients (dated by TCRdb to the early 2020s). The germline V and J ends show losses of 5 bases and 5 bases respectively, and no gene match explains 11 bases of the junction. The CDR3 runs 15 residues from the cysteine to the phenylalanine. The read is trimmed to its CDR3 DNA, 45 bases read in frame from base 1. Per the germline V gene, MNHEY is the CDR1 and SVGEGT is the CDR2.

The source of this sequence is a man aged 40-50 years in good health. The sequencing input was blood. This sequence uses TRBV6-2 or TRBV6-3 and TRBJ2-5; TRBD1 aligns with 7 central bases. The CDR3 region has the sequence CASSPWGQSTETQYF. The DNA sequence is TGTGCCAGCAGTCCGTGGGGACAGTCTACCGAGACCCAGTACTTC.